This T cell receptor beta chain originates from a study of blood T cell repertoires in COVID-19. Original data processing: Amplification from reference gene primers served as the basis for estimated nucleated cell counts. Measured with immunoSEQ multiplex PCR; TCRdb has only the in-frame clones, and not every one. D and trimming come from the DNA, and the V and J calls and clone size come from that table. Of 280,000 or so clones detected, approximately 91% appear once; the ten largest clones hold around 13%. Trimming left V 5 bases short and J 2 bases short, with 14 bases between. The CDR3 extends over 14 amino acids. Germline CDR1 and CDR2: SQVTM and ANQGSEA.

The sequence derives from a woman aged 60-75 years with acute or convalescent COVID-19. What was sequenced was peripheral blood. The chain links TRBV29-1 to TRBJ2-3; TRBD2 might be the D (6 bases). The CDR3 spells CSVRGGLLTDTQYF. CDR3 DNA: TGCAGCGTTCGGGGAGGACTCCTCACAGATACGCAGTATTTT.